Following are 16 T cell receptor beta chains from one sample sequenced in a study of a mutant IDH1 vaccine in newly diagnosed glioma (dated by TCRdb to the early 2020s). The label giving this sample's time point can be read as: week 11, during vaccination. Each vaccine dose, consisting of 300 ug of a 20-mer mutant IDH1 peptide in Montanide, was administered subcutaneously with topical imiquimod. The library was produced with the immunoSEQ multiplex PCR assay. TCRdb retrieved this table from immuneACCESS and kept in-frame rearrangements only. Not all clones are present; in checked studies, unresolved V genes account for under half, and no reason is known for the remainder. In all, the sample holds some 30,000 clones, and almost 90% of those were seen once. The top ten constitute roughly 20% of the sample. Their cognate antigens are unknown. Sample: PBMCs, taken from a glioma patient whose treatment included an IDH1 peptide vaccine. These TCRs come from a man younger than 30 with glioma.

The V and J genes are TRBV30 and TRBJ2-2; 7 bases line up with TRBD2. Trimming at V came to 0 bases and at J to 6 bases, leaving 1 base not matched to a gene. CDR3 length: 13 residues. From germline, CDR1 is GTSNPN and CDR2 SVGIG (reference sequence). In nucleotides, the CDR3 is TGTGCCTGGAGTGTAAGCGGGGCCGGGGAGCTGTTTTTT. As protein: CAWSVSGAGELFF.

The chain combines TRBV4-2 with TRBJ2-1; 8 nucleotides line up with TRBD2. With V trimmed by 0 bases and J by 3 bases, 1 base remained unmatched. The germline V gene has CDR1 LGHNA and CDR2 YNFKEQ. The CDR3 sequence is 15 residues long. The chain's CDR3 is CASSQDREGYNEQFF. CDR3 DNA: TGTGCCAGCAGCCAAGATCGGGAGGGCTACAATGAGCAGTTCTTC.

The chain carries TRBV7-2 and TRBJ2-7; 7 bases line up with TRBD2. CDR3 size: 17 residues. CDR1 and CDR2 (germline): SGHTA, FQGNSA. The ends lost 5 bases at V and 3 bases at J; junction bases unmatched: 16. CDR3 residues: CASSVGGGRTWVYEQYF. The CDR3 DNA reads TGTGCCAGCAGCGTGGGGGGAGGGCGCACCTGGGTCTACGAGCAGTACTTC.

The CDR3 here is CASSFRGKGATEAFF. The CDR3 bases are TGTGCCAGCAGTTTCCGGGGCAAGGGGGCCACTGAAGCTTTCTTT. V usage is TRBV27 and J usage is TRBJ1-1, with 7 bases matching TRBD1. Germline CDR1 reads MNHEY; CDR2 reads SMNVEV (reference sequence). The CDR3 length is 15 residues. J was trimmed by 4 bases and V by 3 bases; bases with no gene match: 8.

The chain recombines TRBV6-5 with TRBJ1-2; TRBD1 aligns across 8 bases. The CDR3 totals 12 residues. From germline, CDR1 is MNHEY and CDR2 SVGAGI. Trimming removed 5 bases from V and 8 bases from J; junction bases left unmatched: 4. The CDR3 is CASSRTGNGYTF. The CDR3 region has the DNA TGTGCCAGCAGTCGGACAGGGAACGGCTACACCTTC.

The chain couples TRBV6-5 to TRBJ2-3; D unresolved. Germline V gene data show CDR1 as MNHEY and CDR2 as SVGAGI. V gave up 4 bases and J gave up 3 bases, with 5 bases separating them. This CDR3 has 12 residues. CDR3 in amino acids: CASSSGTDTQYF. The CDR3, as DNA: TGTGCCAGCAGTTCGGGTACAGATACGCAGTATTTT.

In DNA, the CDR3 is TGTGCCTGGAGTGTAGGAATAAGCGCTGAAGCTTTCTTT. It encodes CAWSVGISAEAFF. The genes are TRBV30 and TRBJ1-1; no definite D call. The CDR3 loop spans 13 amino acids. V lost 0 bases, J lost 6 bases, and 11 bases lay in between. CDR1 and CDR2 (germline): GTSNPN, SVGIG (reference sequence).

The V call is TRBV28, the J call TRBJ1-1, with D unresolved. Deletions cut 6 bases from V and 5 bases from J, with 7 bases between. The CDR3 has 11 amino acids. CDR1 is MDHEN, CDR2 SYDVKM, per germline. CDR3 in DNA: TGTGCCAGCAGGGAAGGGACTGAAGCTTTCTTT. Its translation is CASREGTEAFF.

The chain recombines TRBV5-4 with TRBJ2-7; tentatively, D is TRBD2 (5 bases). Germline loops: CDR1 SGHNT, CDR2 YYREEE (reference sequence). This CDR3 is built from 13 residues. Trimming removed 1 base from V and 2 bases from J, with 7 bases in between. As DNA, the CDR3 is TGTGCCAGCAGCTTGCTCGGGACCTACGAGCAGTACTTC. It yields the protein CASSLLGTYEQYF.

This sequence joins TRBV5-1 and TRBJ2-7; D may be TRBD1 (6 bases). CDR1 SGHRS and CDR2 YFSETQ come from the germline V gene. This CDR3 has 14 amino acids. Trimming pared 0 bases from V and 3 bases from J, leaving 10 bases between. CDR3 residues: CASSLAAGDYEQYF. The CDR3 region has the DNA TGCGCCAGCAGCTTGGCAGCAGGGGACTACGAGCAGTACTTC.

V is TRBV7-2 and J is TRBJ2-3; tentative D call: TRBD2 (7 bases). Germline values: CDR1 SGHTA, CDR2 FQGNSA. The CDR3 spans 14 residues. V was pared by 5 bases and J by 8 bases, with 17 bases between. The chain's CDR3 is CASSRGGGSGTQYF. The CDR3 DNA is TGTGCCAGCAGCAGAGGGGGGGGGAGTGGTACGCAGTATTTT. Supplemented by reference TRBV7-2 and TRBJ2-3, the full variable domain reads GAGVSQSPSNKVTEKGKDVELRCDPISGHTALYWYRQSLGQGLEFLIYFQGNSAPDKSGLPSDRFSAERTGGSVSTLTIQRTQQEDSAVYLCASSRGGGSGTQYFGPGTRLTVL.

The V gene is TRBV9, the J gene TRBJ1-6; TRBD1 is a possible D gene (6 bases). Germline values: CDR1 SGDLS, CDR2 YYNGEE. This CDR3 comprises 14 residues. V was cut by 2 bases and J by 7 bases, with 10 bases left in between. CDR3 residues: CASSVQTGNSPLHF. Here the CDR3 DNA reads TGTGCCAGCAGCGTCCAGACAGGAAATTCACCCCTCCACTTT.

V and J are TRBV19 and TRBJ1-5; D unresolved. This CDR3 has 13 amino acids. V was trimmed by 1 base and J by 4 bases, leaving 5 bases between them. Germline CDR1 and CDR2: LNHDA and SQIVND (reference sequence). The chain's CDR3 is CASSIVGNQPQHF. The CDR3 nucleotides read TGTGCCAGTAGTATAGTTGGGAATCAGCCCCAGCATTTT.

CDR3 nucleotide sequence: TGTGCCAGCAGCTTGAAGGGGAATCAGCCCCAGCATTTT. Its translation: CASSLKGNQPQHF. V gene TRBV5-6 combines with J gene TRBJ1-5; D perhaps matches TRBD1 (5 bases). V lost 1 base, J lost 4 bases, and 6 bases lay in between. Germline CDR1 and CDR2: SGHDT and YYEEEE. CDR3 length: 13 amino acids.

The rearrangement uses TRBV6-5 and TRBJ1-5; D gene ambiguous. CDR1 and CDR2 (germline): MNHEY, SVGAGI. The germline V and J ends were trimmed by 0 bases and 5 bases, with 5 bases remaining between them. The CDR3 spans 13 residues. The CDR3 region is CASSYSVHQPQHF. The CDR3 nucleotides are TGTGCCAGCAGTTACTCGGTGCATCAGCCCCAGCATTTT.

The rearrangement joins TRBV5-6 to TRBJ2-1; D possibly corresponds to TRBD2 (6 bases). Germline CDR1 is SGHDT and CDR2 is YYEEEE. The CDR3 is 15 residues long. V was pared by 0 bases and J by 1 base, with 8 bases between. The CDR3 spells CASSLVGGSYNEQFF. As DNA, the CDR3 is TGTGCCAGCAGCTTGGTCGGGGGATCCTACAATGAGCAGTTCTTC.